This TCR beta chain was observed in a study of Ad26.COV2.S vaccination and SARS-CoV-2 variants (dated by TCRdb to the early 2020s). In terms of the full investigation: Vaccine-arm donors came from COV1001, a multicentre, randomized, double-blind, placebo-controlled phase I-IIa trial of Ad26.COV2.S in healthy adults. Ad26.COV2.S was given intramuscularly at 5x10^10 or 1x10^11 viral particles, as a single shot or as two shots 56 days apart. The specificity and breadth of SARS-CoV-2-reactive T cell receptors after Ad26.COV2.S vaccination were assessed by TCRbeta repertoire sequencing. The TCR-sequenced set comprised approximately 30 samples: around 20 Ad26.COV2.S vaccine recipients, 5 placebo recipients and 8 SARS-CoV-2 convalescent individuals. Participants in the trial were split at random into five groups of five each, receiving low-dose or high-dose Ad26.COV2.S once or twice, or else placebo on both occasions. Blinding of investigators to trial group allocation was maintained during experiments and outcome assessment. Broad study findings and their caveats: After vaccination, substantial breadth of spike-specific CD8+ and CD4+ T cell responses was reported. The authors noted that the TCR breadth and depth analyses may have underestimated total T cell responses. The study was not powered to compare responses between vaccine doses or regimens. Comparable non-spike TCR breadth was observed between vaccine and placebo recipients, consistent with only spike being contained in the vaccine. Ad26.COV2.S recipients had higher spike-specific TCR breadth than placebo recipients (P = 0.0014).

The immunoSEQ Assay was the method used to sequence TCRbeta CDR3 regions. After extraction, genomic DNA underwent amplification by bias-controlled multiplex PCR, followed by high-throughput sequencing. Regarding the original processing steps: Collapsing and filtering of sequences were performed to quantify the absolute abundance of each unique TCRbeta CDR3 region. T cell fraction was estimated by normalizing TCRbeta template counts to usable DNA, which was measured by amplifying reference genes present in all nucleated cells. Repertoire TCRs were annotated as SARS-CoV-2-specific by exact matching of V gene, CDR3 amino acid sequence and J gene to a known reactive TCR set. MIRA supplied the reference SARS-CoV-2 TCR set, which was filtered for enrichment in COVID-19-positive ImmuneCODE repertoires so that public or cross-reactive TCRs were removed. Using the MIRA antigens, annotated TCRs were further analysed by specific ORF or by position within an ORF. Breadth was defined as annotated unique rearrangements over total unique productive rearrangements; depth was the summed frequency of those rearrangements. Two-sided Wilcoxon rank-sum tests were used to compare TCR breadth between groups. This is the immuneACCESS table as TCRdb keeps it, with only in-frame sequences that have V and J called. A part of the clones is gone; compared with another copy, unresolved V genes explain less than half, and the rest is unexplained. V and J calls and clone size are as listed in that table; D and trimming were resolved from the DNA. The table for this sample lists some 450,000 clones; roughly 87% of them were counted only once. The ten biggest clones cover 4.3% of the sample.

CDR1 and CDR2 were assigned from the germline V gene as MGHDK and SYGVNS. After removal of 3 bases from V and 7 bases from J, the junction retains 11 bases not matched to a gene. Counted from cysteine to phenylalanine, this CDR3 has 16 amino acids. Here the CDR3 DNA is all that survives: 48 bases in frame from base 1. Per the publication, the treatment or condition label means: roughly 18 received Ad26.COV2.S at low or high dose, single or two shots; about five received placebo; per-sample allocation not given. For vaccine and placebo recipients, repertoires were sequenced using samples collected on day 63 after the first injection. In Cohort 1b, 25 or so adults aged 18-55 years were enrolled at a single site in Boston, USA, between 29 July and 7 August 2020. Ad26.COV2.S was a replication-incompetent adenovirus type 26 vector expressing a prefusion-stabilized SARS-CoV-2 spike protein from the original Wuhan strain.

Points on this clone: The specificity of this receptor is unknown. Base qualities are missing; no much larger clone stands one base away.

This sequence was found in a person aged 18-60 years who received the Ad26.COV2.S COVID-19 vaccine or a placebo. The source material was peripheral blood, sampled in a trial of Ad26.COV2.S vaccine versus placebo. In this chain, TRBV25-1 is recombined with TRBJ2-1; 8 bases in between match TRBD2. The base sequence is TGTGCCAGCAGTGATTCTAGAAGCGGGGGCCTTAATGAGCAGTTCTTC. The resulting protein is CASSDSRSGGLNEQFF.